The 32 T cell receptor beta chains given below trace back to one sample, sequenced in a study of blood T cell repertoires in COVID-19. Clones were sequenced by immunoSEQ multiplex PCR, and TCRdb holds only the in-frame ones, with some missing. Among more than 55,000 clones, more than 70% were seen once, and the ten largest hold about 6.3%. Material: peripheral blood. The origin of the receptors is a man aged 60 to 69 with active or convalescent COVID-19.

The chain employs TRBV24-1 and TRBJ2-3; D is undetermined. V shed 3 bases and J shed 3 bases, with 9 bases lying between them. The length of the CDR3 is 14 residues. Germline CDR1 is KGHDR and CDR2 is SFDVKD. The CDR3 reads CATSDQRLTDTQYF. The CDR3 DNA reads as TGTGCCACCAGTGATCAAAGACTGACAGATACGCAGTATTTT.

This clone has only a few counts. This chain uses TRBV5-1 with TRBJ1-5; maybe TRBD1 (5 bases). Trimming took 4 bases from V and 4 from J, leaving 9 bases between them. The germline CDR1 and CDR2 sequences are SGHRS and YFSETQ. This CDR3 is 13 amino acids long. The CDR3 protein is CASSLGQNQPQHF. CDR3 nucleotides: TGCGCCAGCAGCCTGGGGCAGAATCAGCCCCAGCATTTT.

The rearrangement links TRBV11-2 to TRBJ1-3; 8 nucleotides align to TRBD1. The CDR3 extends over 15 amino acids. From germline, CDR1 is SGHAT and CDR2 FQNNGV. Trimming took 6 bases from V and 3 from J; bases not matched to a gene: 7. The CDR3 sequence: CASRQDRVVGNTIYF. CDR3 sequence (DNA): TGTGCCAGCAGGCAGGACAGGGTCGTTGGAAACACCATATATTTT.

V and J are TRBV29-1 and TRBJ2-5, with 10 bases fitting TRBD1. This CDR3 has 13 residues. V was clipped by 4 bases and J by 5 bases; unmatched bases: 4. Germline V gives CDR1 SQVTM, CDR2 ANQGSEA. The CDR3 nucleotides read TGCAGCGTTGGACAGGGGGCGTTGGAGACCCAGTACTTC. Protein product: CSVGQGALETQYF.

The genes are TRBV7-6 and TRBJ2-1; TRBD2 matches 8 bases. Trimming cost V 0 bases and J 1 base; bases outside gene matches: 5. Per germline, CDR1 SGHVS and CDR2 FNYEAQ. This CDR3 has 17 amino acids. CDR3 amino acids: CASSLAREGLSYNEQFF. The CDR3 nucleotides are TGTGCCAGCAGCTTAGCTCGGGAGGGCCTATCCTACAATGAGCAGTTCTTC.

The rearrangement joins TRBV5-1 to TRBJ1-1; a possible D gene is TRBD1 (5 bases). Trimming took 0 bases from V and 5 from J, leaving 5 bases between them. Germline CDR1 reads SGHRS; CDR2 reads YFSETQ. The CDR3 totals 12 residues. The CDR3 sequence: CASSLDRTEAFF. In DNA, the CDR3 is TGCGCCAGCAGCTTGGACAGGACTGAAGCTTTCTTT.

This chain's CDR3 is CASSQGLDEQYF. The CDR3 nucleotides read TGTGCCAGCAGCCAGGGACTAGACGAGCAGTACTTC. The chain is built from TRBV7-9 and TRBJ2-7; 8 bases map to TRBD2. CDR3 length equals 12 residues. The trim removed 5 bases at V and 5 bases at J, leaving 2 bases unmatched. Germline V CDR1 and CDR2: SEHNR, FQNEAQ (reference sequence).

V usage is TRBV7-9 and J usage is TRBJ1-5; 8 nucleotides match TRBD1. The CDR3 loop spans 18 amino acids. Looked up from germline, CDR1 is SEHNR and CDR2 is FQNEAQ (reference sequence). The V and J ends lost 3 bases and 0 bases, in that order; junction bases with no gene match: 10. The CDR3 here is CASSFGAGRGRSNQPQHF. Written as DNA, the CDR3 is TGTGCCAGCAGCTTTGGGGCCGGCAGGGGGCGTAGCAATCAGCCCCAGCATTTT. Variable domain in full (rest from reference TRBV7-9 and TRBJ1-5): DTGVSQNPRHKITKRGQNVTFRCDPISEHNRLYWYRQTLGQGPEFLTYFQNEAQLEKSRLLSDRFSAERPKGSFSTLEIQRTEQGDSAMYLCASSFGAGRGRSNQPQHFGDGTRLSIL.

The V and J genes are TRBV5-1 and TRBJ2-3; 13 nucleotides match TRBD2. With 0 bases clipped from V and 5 bases from J, the junction kept 6 bases outside the gene matches. This CDR3 spans 17 amino acids. The germline V gene encodes CDR1 SGHRS and CDR2 YFSETQ. CDR3 in DNA: TGCGCCAGCAGCTTGGAACTAGCGGGAGGGCGAGAAGATACGCAGTATTTT. Its protein is CASSLELAGGREDTQYF.

V and J are TRBV7-6 and TRBJ1-2; TRBD1 agrees at 8 bases. The CDR3 covers 15 residues. In germline, CDR1 is SGHVS, CDR2 FNYEAQ. V shed 5 bases, J shed 3 bases, and the junction held 8 bases outside the gene matches. The CDR3: CASSHRGQGDYGYTF. CDR3 sequence (DNA): TGTGCCAGCAGCCACCGAGGACAGGGTGACTATGGCTACACCTTC.

In its sample, this clone was seen once. The J gene is TRBJ1-4, the V gene TRBV6-6; 9 positions agree with TRBD1. The CDR3 totals 16 residues. CDR1 is MNHNY and CDR2 is SVGAGI in the germline V gene (reference sequence). Losses at the gene ends were 5 bases for V and 8 bases for J; bases not matched to a gene: 12. The CDR3 DNA is TGTGCCAGCAGTGCAAACGAGGGACAGGGCTACGAAAAACTGTTTTTT. Protein: CASSANEGQGYEKLFF.

The CDR3 spells CASSLTGPYGYTF. For the CDR3, the DNA is TGTGCCAGCAGCCTCACAGGGCCCTATGGCTACACCTTC. V gene TRBV14 combines with J gene TRBJ1-2; TRBD1 is a possible D gene (6 bases). The CDR3 runs to 13 residues. Germline V gene lookup returns CDR1 SGHDN and CDR2 FVKESK. Trimming took 4 bases from V and 4 from J, leaving 10 bases between them.

This chain joins TRBV7-7 and TRBJ2-1; TRBD2 matches at 8 bases. Losses at the gene ends were 5 bases for V and 1 base for J; bases not matched to a gene: 4. Germline V gene data show CDR1 as SSHAT and CDR2 as FNYEAQ (reference sequence). The CDR3 covers 15 residues. The CDR3 DNA sequence: TGTGCCAGCAGCCCAACTAGCGGTTCCTACAATGAGCAGTTCTTC. It yields the protein CASSPTSGSYNEQFF. The entire variable domain, with the rest obtained from reference TRBV7-7 and TRBJ2-1, is as follows: GAGVSQSPRYKVTKRGQDVTLRCDPISSHATLYWYQQALGQGPEFLTYFNYEAQPDKSGLPSDRFSAERPEGSISTLTIQRTEQRDSAMYRCASSPTSGSYNEQFFGPGTRLTVL.

The chain recombines TRBV5-5 with TRBJ1-2; TRBD1 matches 12 bases. The CDR3 totals 16 residues. Unmatched junction bases numbered 7, after V lost 0 bases and J lost 7 bases. The germline V gene encodes CDR1 SGHKS and CDR2 YYEKEE (reference sequence). As DNA, the CDR3 is TGTGCCAGCAGCTTGGATCGGGACAGGGGGCCCGGTGGCTACACCTTC. It yields the protein CASSLDRDRGPGGYTF.

This clone appeared a single time. V is TRBV28 and J is TRBJ1-2; no clear D gene. From germline, CDR1 is MDHEN and CDR2 SYDVKM. The CDR3 covers 12 residues. V was pared by 5 bases and J by 10 bases, with 14 bases between. The chain's CDR3 is CASSTGLVSYTF. CDR3 bases: TGTGCCAGCAGTACCGGACTGGTTTCCTACACCTTC.

The V call is TRBV19, the J call TRBJ1-1; D gene uncertain. V was trimmed by 3 bases and J by 2 bases, leaving 4 bases between them. CDR1 is LNHDA and CDR2 is SQIVND in the germline V gene (reference sequence). CDR3 length equals 12 residues. CDR3 amino acids: CASSMTNTEAFF. Written as DNA, the CDR3 is TGTGCCAGTAGTATGACTAACACTGAAGCTTTCTTT.

This chain links TRBV6-5 with TRBJ2-7; D is uncertain. V lost 6 bases and J 4 bases, leaving 7 bases between the germline ends. The CDR3 is made up of 11 amino acids. Germline CDR1 and CDR2: MNHEY and SVGAGI. The chain's CDR3 is CASSRNYEQYF. In DNA, the CDR3 is TGTGCCAGCAGCAGGAATTACGAGCAGTACTTC.

The chain employs TRBV12-3 or TRBV12-4 and TRBJ2-1; 7 bases match TRBD1. After removal of 8 bases from V and 2 bases from J, the junction contained 0 bases not matched to a gene. The CDR3 extends over 12 amino acids. The DNA for the CDR3 is TGTGCCAGCGGGACAGCCTACAATGAGCAGTTCTTC. As protein: CASGTAYNEQFF.

This sequence joins TRBV12-5 and TRBJ2-5, with 12 bases identical to TRBD1. The V gene end was trimmed by 3 bases and the J gene end by 4 bases; junction bases not matched to a gene: 9. The CDR3 has 17 amino acids. Germline-derived CDR1 and CDR2 are LGHNT and FRNRAP. In DNA form, the CDR3 reads TGTGCTAGTGGTTTTGGGACAGGGGGCCTGGGGGGAGAGACCCAGTACTTC. Translated: CASGFGTGGLGGETQYF. The full variable domain, completed using reference TRBV12-5 and TRBJ2-5, is DARVTQTPRHKVTEMGQEVTMRCQPILGHNTVFWYRQTMMQGLELLAYFRNRAPLDDSGMPKDRFSAEMPDATLATLKIQPSEPRDSAVYFCASGFGTGGLGGETQYFGPGTRLLVL.

This chain links TRBV5-1 with TRBJ1-1; D is undetermined. Germline V gives CDR1 SGHRS, CDR2 YFSETQ. CDR3 length equals 15 residues. The V and J ends lost 4 bases and 1 base respectively, with 14 bases between them. The chain's CDR3 is CASSLGGGGNTEAFF. CDR3 nucleotide sequence: TGCGCCAGCAGCCTGGGAGGCGGCGGGAACACTGAAGCTTTCTTT.

This chain uses TRBV6-4 with TRBJ2-2, with TRBD2 matching 8 bases. The germline V gene has CDR1 MRHNA and CDR2 SNTAGT. Trimming removed 5 bases from V and 6 bases from J; junction bases left unmatched: 8. This CDR3 has 15 residues. The CDR3 spells CASSNGGAGPGELFF. The CDR3, as DNA: TGTGCCAGCAGTAACGGGGGGGCCGGCCCCGGGGAGCTGTTTTTT.

CDR3 loop: CASSRGQGVPHEQYF. Written as DNA, the CDR3 is TGTGCCAGCTCTAGAGGACAGGGGGTGCCCCACGAGCAGTACTTC. This chain connects TRBV2 to TRBJ2-7, with 10 bases that match TRBD1. The germline CDR1 and CDR2 sequences are SNHLY and FYNNEI. The CDR3 is 15 amino acids. J gave up 5 bases and V 8 bases, and 12 bases lay outside the gene matches.

The CDR3 region is CASTPGTSISYNEQFF. As DNA, the CDR3 is TGTGCCAGTACCCCCGGTACTAGTATCTCCTACAATGAGCAGTTCTTC. V and J are TRBV19 and TRBJ2-1; TRBD2 might be the D (5 bases). This CDR3 spans 16 amino acids. Trimming removed 7 bases at V and 0 bases at J, with 16 bases between. Germline V lookup: CDR1 LNHDA, CDR2 SQIVND (reference sequence). The full variable domain, with the rest looked up from reference TRBV19 and TRBJ2-1, is DGGITQSPKYLFRKEGQNVTLSCEQNLNHDAMYWYRQDPGQGLRLIYYSQIVNDFQKGDIAEGYSVSREKKESFPLTVTSAQKNPTAFYLCASTPGTSISYNEQFFGPGTRLTVL.

The chain employs TRBV7-2 and TRBJ2-3; maybe TRBD2 (6 bases). CDR1 SGHTA and CDR2 FQGNSA come from the germline V gene. The CDR3 spans 17 residues. With 3 bases removed from V and 0 bases from J, the gap between germline ends came to 16 bases. CDR3 sequence reads: CASSLGSAGSSTDTQYF. In nucleotides, the CDR3 is TGTGCCAGCAGCTTGGGGTCGGCGGGATCTAGCACAGATACGCAGTATTTT.

This rearrangement joins TRBV7-9 to TRBJ1-6, with D possibly TRBD1 on 6 matching bases. The CDR3 totals 15 residues. CDR1 is SEHNR and CDR2 is FQNEAQ in the germline V gene (reference sequence). Trimming pared 4 bases from V and 4 bases from J, leaving 11 bases between. The CDR3 sequence is CASSSPGQYNSPLHF. The CDR3 nucleotides read TGTGCCAGCAGCTCCCCTGGACAGTATAATTCACCCCTCCACTTT.

This chain links TRBV29-1 with TRBJ1-2; 7 bases agree with TRBD1. V gave up 6 bases and J gave up 1 base; unmatched junction bases: 5. CDR1 and CDR2 from the germline V gene are SQVTM and ANQGSEA. The length of the CDR3 is 13 residues. In DNA form, the CDR3 reads TGCAGCGTACAGACAGGGCTTAACTATGGCTACACCTTC. Its protein is CSVQTGLNYGYTF. The variable domain in full, with the rest retrieved from reference TRBV29-1 and TRBJ1-2, is SAVISQKPSRDICQRGTSLTIQCQVDSQVTMMFWYRQQPGQSLTLIATANQGSEATYESGFVIDKFPISRPNLTFSTLTVSNMSPEDSSIYLCSVQTGLNYGYTFGSGTRLTVV.

The V gene is TRBV19, the J gene TRBJ1-2; D is ambiguous. Between the trimmed V and J ends, which lost 5 bases and 2 bases, there was a span of 18 bases. From germline, CDR1 is LNHDA and CDR2 SQIVND (reference sequence). The CDR3 has 16 amino acids. CDR3 sequence (DNA): TGTGCCAGTAGTGCCTCCGGGTCCCACTCGAACTATGGCTACACCTTC. Translating gives CASSASGSHSNYGYTF.

This chain joins TRBV28 and TRBJ2-4, with D possibly TRBD1 on 5 matching bases. The germline V gene encodes CDR1 MDHEN and CDR2 SYDVKM. The CDR3 totals 14 residues. The V gene lost 8 bases and the J gene lost 9 bases, with 20 bases spanning the gap. Here the CDR3 reads CASQKGGREGIQYF. CDR3 sequence (DNA): TGTGCCAGCCAAAAAGGTGGCAGGGAAGGCATTCAGTACTTC.

This chain connects TRBV10-1 to TRBJ2-1; 10 bases match TRBD2. Trimming took 3 bases from V and 12 from J; bases not matched to a gene: 17. This CDR3 has 17 residues. CDR1 and CDR2 (germline): WNHNN, SYGVQD (reference sequence). Here the CDR3 reads CASSDVLAGVEGSMQFF. CDR3 bases: TGCGCCAGCAGTGACGTCCTAGCGGGAGTAGAGGGTTCGATGCAGTTCTTC.

The rearrangement joins TRBV6-5 to TRBJ1-1; 11 bases map to TRBD1. The germline gives CDR1 MNHEY, CDR2 SVGAGI. The CDR3 extends over 15 amino acids. The V and J ends lost 5 bases and 6 bases, in that order; junction bases with no gene match: 8. The CDR3 region has the DNA TGTGCCAGCAGTCCGCGGACAGGGGGCCTTCCTGAAGCTTTCTTT. Its translation is CASSPRTGGLPEAFF.

The J gene is TRBJ2-5, the V gene TRBV5-4; possible D gene TRBD2, 6 bases. The CDR3 sequence is 14 residues long. V was clipped by 4 bases and J by 5 bases, with 15 bases between them. Germline CDR1 is SGHNT and CDR2 is YYREEE (reference sequence). CDR3 in amino acids: CASSRGAEGETQYF. CDR3 DNA sequence: TGTGCCAGCAGCCGCGGAGCGGAGGGGGAGACCCAGTACTTC.

The chain joins TRBV9 to TRBJ1-2, with 9 bases identical to TRBD1. Germline CDR1 is SGDLS and CDR2 is YYNGEE. The CDR3 spans 15 residues. V was pared by 4 bases and J by 4 bases, with 8 bases of the junction left unmatched. CDR3 region: CASSPRTGDSYGYTF. The CDR3, as DNA: TGTGCCAGCAGCCCCCGGACAGGGGACTCCTATGGCTACACCTTC.